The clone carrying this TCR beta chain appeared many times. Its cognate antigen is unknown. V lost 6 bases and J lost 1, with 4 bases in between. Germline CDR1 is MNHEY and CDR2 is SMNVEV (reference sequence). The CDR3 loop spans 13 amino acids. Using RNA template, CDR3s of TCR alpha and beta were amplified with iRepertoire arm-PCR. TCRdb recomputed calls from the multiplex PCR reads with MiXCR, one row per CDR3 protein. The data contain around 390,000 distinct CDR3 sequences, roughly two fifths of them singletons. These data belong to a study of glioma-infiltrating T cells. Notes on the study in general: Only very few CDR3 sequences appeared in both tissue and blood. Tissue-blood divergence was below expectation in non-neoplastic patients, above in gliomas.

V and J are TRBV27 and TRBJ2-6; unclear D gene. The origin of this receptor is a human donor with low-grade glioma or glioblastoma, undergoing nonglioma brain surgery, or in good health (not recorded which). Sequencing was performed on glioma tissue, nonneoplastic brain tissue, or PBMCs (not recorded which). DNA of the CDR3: TGTGCCAGCAGCATTTCTGGGGCCAACGTCCTGACTTTC. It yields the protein CASSISGANVLTF. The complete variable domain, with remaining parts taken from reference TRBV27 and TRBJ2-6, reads EAQVTQNPRYLITVTGKKLTVTCSQNMNHEYMSWYRQDPGLGLRQIYYSMNVEVTDKGDVPEGYKVSRKEKRNFPLILESPSPNQTSLYFCASSISGANVLTFGAGSRLTVL.